This TCR beta chain emerged from a study of T cells expressing NK-cell markers. Across the whole study: The study sequenced eight donors, seven HCMV-seropositive and one seronegative.

This CDR3 spans 14 amino acids. The germline gives CDR1 SGHRS, CDR2 YFSETQ. 5'RACE template switching built TCR beta cDNA with unique molecular identifiers. Each CDR3 protein gets one entry in TCRdb, which reprocessed the 5' RACE reads and gives no DNA. With 400,000 or so distinct CDR3 sequences in the sample, the ten largest clones hold about 11%. Comment on this clonotype: Its specificity is unknown.

Points from the study as a whole: One observes that, in four donors, these clonotypes were also the leading ones within the CD3+CD56-NKG2C+ fraction.

The source of this sequence is a woman between 45 and 60 years old in good health. The chain has TRBV5-1 and TRBJ1-2; TCRdb outputs TRBD1, but without DNA this stays unchecked. Sample: blood T cells: a sorted CD56 or NKG2C T cell subset, CD4+ or CD8+ T cells, or bulk PBMC T cells (not recorded which). The chain's CDR3 is CASSPADRWNGYTF.